The 7 T cell receptor beta chains below all came from one sample that was sequenced in a study of T cells in Graves' hyperthyroidism and ophthalmopathy. The CDR3 regions of TCR beta were amplified from RNA transcripts. First-round RT-PCR targeting the TCR CDR3 was performed with the HTBI primer set. TCRdb redid the calling of the multiplex PCR reads with MiXCR, one entry per CDR3 protein. The sample lists around 540,000 distinct CDR3 sequences, 16% occurring once. The sequencing sample was made of blood. These receptors all come from a woman aged 25 to 39 with Graves' ophthalmopathy.

There are many counts of this clonotype. The CDR3 reads CASSSLAGDWSGELFF. The CDR3 DNA reads TGTGCCAGCAGTTCACTAGCGGGAGATTGGTCCGGGGAGCTGTTTTTT. This chain links TRBV28 with TRBJ2-2, with 11 bases aligning to TRBD2. The V gene end was trimmed by 4 bases and the J gene end by 6 bases; junction bases not matched to a gene: 7. The germline V gene encodes CDR1 MDHEN and CDR2 SYDVKM. The CDR3 is 16 amino acids.

V is TRBV11-1 and J is TRBJ1-6; tentative D call: TRBD1 (5 bases). Germline V gene data show CDR1 as SGHAT and CDR2 as FQDESV (reference sequence). Trimming took off 5 bases at V and 7 bases at J, with 12 bases between the two ends. The CDR3 has 14 residues. The CDR3 protein is CASSQTDFNSPLHF. In DNA, the CDR3 is TGTGCCAGCAGCCAGACAGATTTCAATTCACCCCTCCACTTT.

This clonotype appeared a few times. This chain uses TRBV7-9 with TRBJ2-7; tentatively, D is TRBD2 (5 bases). Trimming shortened V by 1 base and J by 4 bases, and 14 bases separated the two germline ends. The V gene's germline CDR1 is SEHNR and CDR2 FQNEAQ (reference sequence). The CDR3 contains 15 residues. The CDR3 DNA follows: TGTGCCAGCAGCTTAGTAGGAGAGACTACTTACGAGCAGTACTTC. Translating gives CASSLVGETTYEQYF.

The sample holds many counts of this clonotype. J is TRBJ2-7 and V is TRBV20-1, with 13 bases lining up with TRBD2. Germline assignment: CDR1 DFQATT and CDR2 SNEGSKA (reference sequence). V was pared by 1 base and J by 2 bases, with 8 bases of the junction left unmatched. The CDR3 consists of 17 residues. The CDR3 sequence: CSARVRGGLAGAYEQYF. The DNA of the CDR3 is TGCAGTGCTAGAGTACGAGGAGGACTAGCGGGGGCCTACGAGCAGTACTTC.

In its sample, this clonotype was seen many times. V is TRBV2 and J is TRBJ2-7; D uncertain. The V and J ends lost 8 bases and 2 bases respectively, with 10 bases between them. The CDR3 length is 12 residues. In germline, CDR1 is SNHLY, CDR2 FYNNEI. The CDR3 DNA reads as TGTGCCAGCCTCAGGAACCCCTACGAGCAGTACTTC. Translation gives CASLRNPYEQYF.

V is TRBV7-2 and J is TRBJ2-7, with TRBD2 identical over 10 bases. Germline-derived CDR1 and CDR2 are SGHTA and FQGNSA. V trimming: 2 bases; J trimming: 2 bases; junction bases outside the gene matches: 21. The CDR3 has 21 amino acids. The CDR3 DNA reads TGTGCCAGCAGCTTACAGGGCAGCGGAAATAGCGGGAGGACGAAAGCCTACGAGCAGTACTTC. This sequence encodes CASSLQGSGNSGRTKAYEQYF.

The table lists this clonotype with many counts. This rearrangement joins TRBV30 to TRBJ1-5, with D unclear. V was cut by 0 bases and J by 3 bases, with 6 bases left in between. Per the germline V gene, CDR1 is GTSNPN and CDR2 is SVGIG (reference sequence). The CDR3 contains 13 residues. This CDR3 reads CAWSVAHNQPQHF. As DNA, the CDR3 is TGTGCCTGGAGTGTTGCCCACAATCAGCCCCAGCATTTT.